This T cell receptor beta chain is drawn from a study of Ad26.COV2.S vaccination and SARS-CoV-2 variants. This clone was observed a handful of times. Specified treatment: around 19 received Ad26.COV2.S at low or high dose, single or two shots; roughly 5 received placebo; per-sample allocation not given. Samples analyzed were those drawn on day 63 after the first vaccine or placebo injection. Using immunoSEQ multiplex PCR, the repertoire was profiled, and TCRdb retains in-frame clones only, with some absent. The data hold 200,000 to 250,000 clones, with roughly 90% observed a single time. Specimen: peripheral blood, collected in a trial of Ad26.COV2.S vaccine versus placebo. The TCR originated in a person aged 18-65 years who received the Ad26.COV2.S COVID-19 vaccine or a placebo.

CDR3 region: CASSLDGGPGREQYF. The CDR3 region has the DNA TGCGCCAGCAGCCTGGATGGGGGGCCGGGCCGCGAGCAGTACTTC. The chain joins TRBV5-1 to TRBJ2-7; tentatively, D is TRBD1 or TRBD2 (6 bases each). The length of the CDR3 is 15 residues. V was clipped by 4 bases and J by 6 bases, with 20 bases between them. Germline V CDR1 and CDR2: SGHRS, YFSETQ.